Listed below are T cell receptor beta chains from one sample, sequenced in a study of post-analysis software for immune sequencing data. TCRdb ran MiXCR on the PCR reads and lists one entry per CDR3 protein. The table lists 450,000 or so distinct CDR3 sequences, under 55% of them singletons. Sequenced material: blood. Source of these receptors: a girl aged 5-17 years with multiple sclerosis. Each CDR3 is given with its conserved first and last residue. Rows give clone size only sometimes, using once, few, many, or a class for an expanded clone.

j_gene	abundance	v_gene	CDR3aa
TRBJ2-3	-	TRBV2	CASIPDRGITDTQYF
TRBJ1-2	few	TRBV6-5	CASIRSAASNYGYTF
TRBJ2-3	many	TRBV6-1	CASGTGATDTQYF
TRBJ2-5	few	TRBV7-2	CASSLNRGGQETQYF
TRBJ2-1	-	TRBV7-8	CATLAGDPPYNEQFF
-	-	TRBV5-1	CASSLVAEDYEQYF
TRBJ1-2	-	TRBV6-1	CASSEQGASFYGYTF
TRBJ2-1	-	TRBV5-1	CASTSGQRNNEQFF
TRBJ1-6	-	TRBV4-1	CASSQAGGYNSPLHF
TRBJ1-2	few	TRBV20-1	CSARDRSTWGYGYTF
TRBJ1-2	-	TRBV9	CASSVGGHPYRDGYTF
TRBJ2-5	once	TRBV5-1	CASSVGQGYQETQYF
TRBJ2-7	once	TRBV28	CASSLSTGGDEEQYF
TRBJ2-6	-	TRBV4-1	CASSPTEEGANVLTF
TRBJ1-2	-	TRBV18	CASSPYDDGYTF
TRBJ1-1	-	TRBV7-9	CASSLEPGTEAFF
TRBJ1-2	-	TRBV7-9	CASSLAQGREYGYTF
TRBJ1-2	-	TRBV27	CASSLSDRAYGYTF
TRBJ2-1	few	TRBV7-2	CASSFGTSGNYNEQFF
TRBJ2-3	-	TRBV5-1	CASSPGRWERDADTQYF
TRBJ1-2	-	TRBV5-1	CASSHQQGLDGYTF
TRBJ2-1	-	TRBV6-1	CAGSPGTSGSNEQFF
TRBJ2-7	-	TRBV5-1	CASSLGSGSTYEQYF
TRBJ1-4	-	TRBV28	CASSLRGPLNEKLFF
TRBJ2-7	-	TRBV6-6	CASSYGGSAYEQYF
TRBJ2-7	-	TRBV9	CASSVDSGRKYEQYF
TRBJ2-7	few	TRBV5-1	CASSLLTEDLGEQYF
TRBJ2-3	few	TRBV5-1	CASSLASSVTDTQYF
TRBJ1-2	few	TRBV28	CASSLIEGLSNYGYTF
TRBJ2-7	-	TRBV20-1	CSARDLGLAVSYEQYF
TRBJ1-3	-	TRBV25-1	CASSESGTGGNTIYF
TRBJ2-2	-	TRBV29-1	CSVLRLEAGELFF
TRBJ2-7	-	TRBV12-3/TRBV12-4	CASRMDVSYEQYF
TRBJ2-6	-	TRBV12-3/TRBV12-4	CASSQGHRGYSGANVLTF
TRBJ2-1	few	TRBV4-2	CASSQESLAGVEQFF
TRBJ1-5	few	TRBV5-1	CASSPGELGVQPQHF
TRBJ1-2	-	TRBV27	CASSRQDPGNYGYTF
TRBJ2-2	-	TRBV12-3/TRBV12-4	CASSLGRRAFFGELFF
TRBJ2-2	few	TRBV29-1	CSVAGGRNSGELFF
TRBJ2-5	-	TRBV7-2	CASSLATAEETQYF
TRBJ2-6	-	TRBV20-1	CSAPRVPGANVLTF